A selection of T cell receptor beta chains follows, all from one sample in a study of shared clonotypes between healthy human individuals. Clones were sequenced by immunoSEQ multiplex PCR, and TCRdb holds only the in-frame ones, with some missing. This sample has about 2.5 million clones; roughly 90% occur once, and the top ten carry roughly 0.34%. Specimen: naive CD4+ T cells from PBMCs. The receptors derive from a man between 18 and 35 years old in good health. Some clones in this sample may be carry-over from other donors' samples. CDR3s include the opening cysteine and the closing phenylalanine or tryptophan. The D gene is left open where the match is weak. Only some rows state a clone size, as once, few, many or a class for expanded clones.

clone size,J gene,V gene,D gene,CDR3 protein,CDR3 DNA
once,TRBJ2-3,TRBV30,NA,CAWSVLGSGTQYF,TGTGCCTGGAGTGTACTGGGGTCGGGTACGCAGTATTTT
NA,TRBJ2-7,TRBV7-2,TRBD2,CASSLAHGGLVSKVASYEQYF,TGTGCCAGCAGCTTAGCGCATGGGGGACTAGTCAGTAAGGTCGCTTCCTACGAGCAGTACTTC
once,TRBJ2-3,TRBV11-3,NA,CASRRSGGSTDTQYF,TGTGCCAGCCGACGAAGTGGGGGGAGCACAGATACGCAGTATTTT
NA,TRBJ2-7,TRBV30,TRBD2,CAGAGGSAYEQYF,TGTGCCGGGGCGGGGGGGAGTGCCTACGAGCAGTACTTC
NA,TRBJ2-3,TRBV9,NA,CASSVGLDYDTQYF,TGTGCCAGCAGCGTAGGACTAGATTACGATACGCAGTATTTT
NA,TRBJ1-2,TRBV6-1,TRBD1,CASSRQDRGWSGYTF,TGTGCCAGCAGCCGTCAGGACAGGGGTTGGTCTGGCTACACCTTC
once,TRBJ1-2,TRBV7-9,NA,CASSQRTVDGYTF,TGTGCCAGCAGTCAAAGGACTGTCGATGGCTACACCTTC
NA,TRBJ2-7,TRBV25-1,TRBD1,CASSEPGQGRGEQYF,TGTGCCAGCAGTGAACCCGGACAGGGAAGAGGCGAGCAGTACTTC
NA,TRBJ1-1,TRBV7-2,NA,CASSLGGVRTEAFF,TGTGCCAGCAGCTTAGGGGGCGTTCGAACCGAAGCTTTCTTT
NA,TRBJ2-2,TRBV7-8,TRBD2,CASSLAPSGSRNGELFF,TGTGCCAGCAGCTTAGCTCCTAGCGGGAGTCGTAACGGGGAGCTGTTTTTT
NA,TRBJ1-6,TRBV7-9,NA,CASSLTNSPLHF,TGTGCCAGCAGCTTAACTAATTCACCCCTCCACTTT
NA,TRBJ2-5,TRBV19,TRBD1,CASSWDSQETQYF,TGTGCCAGTAGCTGGGACAGCCAAGAGACCCAGTACTTC
NA,TRBJ1-1,TRBV29-1,NA,CSAGGSTEAFF,TGCAGCGCTGGGGGGAGCACTGAAGCTTTCTTT
few,TRBJ2-2,TRBV4-3,TRBD2,CASSQSSGSNTGELFF,TGCGCCAGCAGCCAGTCTAGCGGGAGCAACACCGGGGAGCTGTTTTTT
few,TRBJ1-2,TRBV25-1,NA,CASSEYSGYTF,TGTGCCAGCAGTGAATATAGCGGCTACACCTTC